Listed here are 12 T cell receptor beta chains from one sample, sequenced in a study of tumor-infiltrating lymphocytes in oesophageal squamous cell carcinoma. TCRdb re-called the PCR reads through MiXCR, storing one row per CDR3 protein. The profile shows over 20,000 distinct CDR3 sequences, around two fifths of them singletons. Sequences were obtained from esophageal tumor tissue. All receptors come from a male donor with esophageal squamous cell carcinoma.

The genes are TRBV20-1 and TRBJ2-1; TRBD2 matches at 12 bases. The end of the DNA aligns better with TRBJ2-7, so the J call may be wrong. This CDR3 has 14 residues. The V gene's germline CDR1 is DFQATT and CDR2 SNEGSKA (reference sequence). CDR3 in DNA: TGCAGTGCTAGAGGGGGGACTAGCGGGCTCGAGCAGTACTTC. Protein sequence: CSARGGTSGLEQYF.

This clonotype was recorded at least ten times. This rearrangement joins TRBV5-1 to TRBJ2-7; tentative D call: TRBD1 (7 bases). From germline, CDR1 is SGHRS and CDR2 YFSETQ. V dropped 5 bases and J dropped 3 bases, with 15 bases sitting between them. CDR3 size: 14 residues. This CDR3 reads CASSLEQGGYEQYF. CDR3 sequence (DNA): TGCGCCAGCAGTCTCGAGCAGGGGGGCTACGAGCAGTACTTC.

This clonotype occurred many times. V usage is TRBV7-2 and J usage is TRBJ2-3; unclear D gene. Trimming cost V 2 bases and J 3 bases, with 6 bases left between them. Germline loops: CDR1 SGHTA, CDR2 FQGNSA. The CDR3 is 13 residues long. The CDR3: CASSLKGTDTQYF. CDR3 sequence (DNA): TGTGCCAGCAGCTTAAAGGGAACAGATACGCAGTATTTT.

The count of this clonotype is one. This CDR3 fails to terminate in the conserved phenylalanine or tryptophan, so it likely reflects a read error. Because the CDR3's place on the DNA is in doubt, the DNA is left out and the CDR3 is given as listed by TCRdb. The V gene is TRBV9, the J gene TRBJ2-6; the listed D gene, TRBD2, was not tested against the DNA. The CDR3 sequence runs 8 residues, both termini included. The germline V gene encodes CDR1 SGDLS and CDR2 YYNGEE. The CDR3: CASSVISG.

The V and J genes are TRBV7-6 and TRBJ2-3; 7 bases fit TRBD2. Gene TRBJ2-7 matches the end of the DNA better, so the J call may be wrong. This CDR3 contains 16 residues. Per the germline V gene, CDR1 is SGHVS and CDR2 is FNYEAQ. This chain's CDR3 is CASSLGKGRAQDTQYF. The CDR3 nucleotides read TGTGCCAGCAGCTTAGGAAAGGGGAGGGCCCAAGATACGCAGTACTTC.

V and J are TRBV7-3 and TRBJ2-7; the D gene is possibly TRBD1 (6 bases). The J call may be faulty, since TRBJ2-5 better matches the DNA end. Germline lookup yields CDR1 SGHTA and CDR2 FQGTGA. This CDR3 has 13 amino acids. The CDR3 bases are TGTGCCAGCAACGAGGGGGTCCAAGAGACCCAGTACTTC. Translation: CASNEGVQETQYF.

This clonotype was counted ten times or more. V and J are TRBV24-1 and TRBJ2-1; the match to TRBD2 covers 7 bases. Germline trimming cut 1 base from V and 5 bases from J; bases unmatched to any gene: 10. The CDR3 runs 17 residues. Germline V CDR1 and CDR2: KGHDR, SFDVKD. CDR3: CATSDFAGDRMHNEQFF. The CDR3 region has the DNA TGTGCCACCAGTGATTTCGCGGGAGACCGTATGCACAATGAGCAGTTCTTC.

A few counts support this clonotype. The CDR3 loop is CAWSRGGYHEQYF. The CDR3 DNA reads as TGTGCCTGGAGTAGGGGAGGGTACCACGAGCAGTACTTC. The chain couples TRBV30 to TRBJ2-7; 7 bases agree with TRBD2. J lost 5 bases, V lost 2 bases, and 6 bases had no gene match. CDR3 length equals 13 residues. Germline-derived CDR1 and CDR2 are GTSNPN and SVGIG (reference sequence).

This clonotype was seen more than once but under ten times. This chain's CDR3 is CATSSLREVLHF. In DNA, the CDR3 is TGTGCCACCAGCAGCCTAAGAGAGGTCCTCCACTTT. The chain uses TRBV15 and TRBJ1-6; D is unclear. Trimming left V 3 bases short and J 15 bases short, with 12 bases between. Germline lookup yields CDR1 LNHNV and CDR2 YYDKDF (reference sequence). CDR3 length: 12 amino acids.

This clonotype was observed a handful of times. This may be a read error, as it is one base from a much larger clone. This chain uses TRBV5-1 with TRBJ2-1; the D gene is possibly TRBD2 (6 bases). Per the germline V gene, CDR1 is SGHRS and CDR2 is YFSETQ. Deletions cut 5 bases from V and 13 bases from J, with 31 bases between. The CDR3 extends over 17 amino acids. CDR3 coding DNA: TGCGCCAGCAGTCAAACAGGTTTGACTAGTTCGGGAGAGACCCAGTTCTTC. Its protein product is CASSQTGLTSSGETQFF.

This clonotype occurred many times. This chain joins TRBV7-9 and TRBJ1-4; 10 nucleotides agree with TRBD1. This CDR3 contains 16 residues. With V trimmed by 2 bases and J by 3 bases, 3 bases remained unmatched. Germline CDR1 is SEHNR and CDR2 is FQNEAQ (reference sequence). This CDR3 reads CASSLTGTGANEKLFF. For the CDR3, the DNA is TGTGCCAGCAGCTTAACCGGGACAGGGGCTAATGAAAAACTGTTTTTT.

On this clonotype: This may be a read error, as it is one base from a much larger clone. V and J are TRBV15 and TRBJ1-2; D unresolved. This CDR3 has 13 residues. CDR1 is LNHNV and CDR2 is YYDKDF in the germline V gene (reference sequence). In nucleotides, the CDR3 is TGTGCCACCAGCAGAGTTGGGCAGGAAGAGAGGTTCTTC. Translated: CATSRVGQEERFF. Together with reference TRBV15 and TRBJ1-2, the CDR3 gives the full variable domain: DAMVIQNPRYQVTQFGKPVTLSCSQTLNHNVMYWYQQKSSQAPKLLFHYYDKDFNNEADTPDNFQSRRPNTSFCFLDIRSPGLGDTAMYLCATSRVGQEERFFGSGTRLTVV.